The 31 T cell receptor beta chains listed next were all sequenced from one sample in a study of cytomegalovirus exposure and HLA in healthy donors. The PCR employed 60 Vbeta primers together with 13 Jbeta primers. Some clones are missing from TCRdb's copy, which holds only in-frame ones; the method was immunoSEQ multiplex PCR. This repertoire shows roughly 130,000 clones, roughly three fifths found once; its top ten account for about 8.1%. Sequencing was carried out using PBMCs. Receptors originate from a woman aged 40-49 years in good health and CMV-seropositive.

CDR3 loop: CASSYPGQVREQYF. The CDR3 nucleotides are TGTGCCAGCAGTTACCCGGGACAGGTTCGCGAGCAGTACTTC. The V call is TRBV6-5, the J call TRBJ2-7; TRBD1 aligns across 8 bases. Trimming cost V 2 bases and J 6 bases; bases outside gene matches: 6. CDR1 MNHEY and CDR2 SVGAGI come from the germline V gene. The CDR3 has 14 residues.

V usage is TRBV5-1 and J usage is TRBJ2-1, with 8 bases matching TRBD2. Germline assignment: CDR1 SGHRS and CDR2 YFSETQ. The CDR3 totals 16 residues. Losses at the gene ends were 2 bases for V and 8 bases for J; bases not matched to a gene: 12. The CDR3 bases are TGCGCCAGCAGCTTTGGTAGGGCGGGAGGTGGCGATGAGCAGTTCTTC. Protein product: CASSFGRAGGGDEQFF.

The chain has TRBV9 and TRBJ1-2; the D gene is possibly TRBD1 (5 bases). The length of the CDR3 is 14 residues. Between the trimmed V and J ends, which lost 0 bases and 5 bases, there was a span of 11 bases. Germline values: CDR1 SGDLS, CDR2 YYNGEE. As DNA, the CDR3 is TGTGCCAGCAGCGTAGGGGGGGGGAGGTATGGCTACACCTTC. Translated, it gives CASSVGGGRYGYTF.

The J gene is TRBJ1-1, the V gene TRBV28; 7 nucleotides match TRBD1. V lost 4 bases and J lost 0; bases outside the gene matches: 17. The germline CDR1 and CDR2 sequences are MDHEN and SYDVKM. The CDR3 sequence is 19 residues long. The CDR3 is CASSCSDWNRGTMNTEAFF. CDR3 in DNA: TGTGCCAGCAGTTGTTCGGATTGGAACAGGGGTACTATGAACACTGAAGCTTTCTTT.

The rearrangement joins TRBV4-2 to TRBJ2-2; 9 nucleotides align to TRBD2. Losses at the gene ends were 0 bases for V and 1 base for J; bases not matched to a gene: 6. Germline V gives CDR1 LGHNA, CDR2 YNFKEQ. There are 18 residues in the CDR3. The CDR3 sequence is CASSQESSGVRNTGELFF. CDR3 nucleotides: TGTGCCAGCAGCCAAGAGTCTAGCGGGGTTCGGAACACCGGGGAGCTGTTTTTT.

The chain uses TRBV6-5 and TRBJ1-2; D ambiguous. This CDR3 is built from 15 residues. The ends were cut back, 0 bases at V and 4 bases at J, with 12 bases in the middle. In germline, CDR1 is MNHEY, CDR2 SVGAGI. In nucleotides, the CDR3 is TGTGCCAGCAGTTACTCGACGGGGTTTGGCTATGGCTACACCTTC. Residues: CASSYSTGFGYGYTF.

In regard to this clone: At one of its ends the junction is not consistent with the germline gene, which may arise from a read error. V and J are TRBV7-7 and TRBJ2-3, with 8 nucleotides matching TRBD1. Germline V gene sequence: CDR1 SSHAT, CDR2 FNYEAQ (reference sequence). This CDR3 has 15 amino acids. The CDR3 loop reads CASSLVQGDTDTQYF. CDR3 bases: TGTGCTAGCAGCTTAGTACAGGGGGACACAGATACGCAGTATTTT.

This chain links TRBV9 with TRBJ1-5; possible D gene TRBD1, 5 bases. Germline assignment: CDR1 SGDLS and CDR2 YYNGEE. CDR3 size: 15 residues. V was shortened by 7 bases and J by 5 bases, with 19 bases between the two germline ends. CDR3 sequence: CASSIDGGTDQPQHF. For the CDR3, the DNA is TGTGCCAGCTCCATTGACGGGGGAACCGATCAGCCCCAGCATTTT.

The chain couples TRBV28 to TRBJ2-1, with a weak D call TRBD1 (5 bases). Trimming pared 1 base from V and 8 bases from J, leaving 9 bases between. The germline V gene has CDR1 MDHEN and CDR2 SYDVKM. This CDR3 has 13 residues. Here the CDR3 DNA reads TGTGCCAGCAGTTTATCAGGGTACCATGAGCAGTTCTTC. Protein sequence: CASSLSGYHEQFF.

The CDR3 loop is CASSSTGMNQPQHF. CDR3 bases: TGTGCCAGCAGTTCGACAGGGATGAATCAGCCCCAGCATTTT. The chain links TRBV28 to TRBJ1-5; 7 nucleotides align to TRBD1. This CDR3 is 14 amino acids long. The V segment lost 4 bases and the J segment 4 bases; nucleotides outside the gene matches: 4. In germline, CDR1 is MDHEN, CDR2 SYDVKM. Looking up the rest from reference TRBV28 and TRBJ1-5 gives the full variable domain: DVKVTQSSRYLVKRTGEKVFLECVQDMDHENMFWYRQDPGLGLRLIYFSYDVKMKEKGDIPEGYSVSREKKERFSLILESASTNQTSMYLCASSSTGMNQPQHFGDGTRLSIL.

The CDR3 protein is CASSYLAGDTQYF. Here the CDR3 DNA reads TGTGCCAGCAGCTACCTTGCAGGGGATACGCAGTATTTT. V usage is TRBV11-3 and J usage is TRBJ2-3, with D possibly TRBD1 on 5 matching bases. Germline CDR1 SGHNT, CDR2 YENEEA. The V and J ends lost 4 bases and 6 bases respectively, with 11 bases between them. This CDR3 spans 13 amino acids.

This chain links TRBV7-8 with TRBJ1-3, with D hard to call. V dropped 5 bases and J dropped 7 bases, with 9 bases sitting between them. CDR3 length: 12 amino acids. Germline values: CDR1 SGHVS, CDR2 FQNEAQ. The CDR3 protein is CASSLSSNTIYF. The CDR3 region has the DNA TGTGCCAGCAGCCTTTCGAGCAACACCATATATTTT.

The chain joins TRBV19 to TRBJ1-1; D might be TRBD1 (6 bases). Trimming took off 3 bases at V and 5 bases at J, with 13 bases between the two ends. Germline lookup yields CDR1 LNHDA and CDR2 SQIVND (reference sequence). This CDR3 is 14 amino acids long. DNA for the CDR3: TGTGCCAGTAGTATTATGGGGGGGCAGACTGAAGCTTTCTTT. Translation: CASSIMGGQTEAFF.

CDR3 in amino acids: CASRRGQYPGNTIYF. The CDR3 DNA sequence: TGTGCCAGCAGGAGAGGACAGTACCCTGGAAACACCATATATTTT. This chain connects TRBV5-8 to TRBJ1-3; D may be TRBD1 (6 bases). Trimming stripped 5 bases from V and 2 bases from J, with 14 bases between. This CDR3 spans 15 amino acids. In germline, CDR1 is SGHTS, CDR2 YDEGEE.

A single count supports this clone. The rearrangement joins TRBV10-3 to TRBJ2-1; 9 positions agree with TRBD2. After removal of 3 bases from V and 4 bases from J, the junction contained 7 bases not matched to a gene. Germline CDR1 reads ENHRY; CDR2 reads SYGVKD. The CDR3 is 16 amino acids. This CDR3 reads CAISDLSGREYNEQFF. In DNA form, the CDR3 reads TGTGCCATCAGTGACCTTAGCGGGAGAGAGTACAATGAGCAGTTCTTC.

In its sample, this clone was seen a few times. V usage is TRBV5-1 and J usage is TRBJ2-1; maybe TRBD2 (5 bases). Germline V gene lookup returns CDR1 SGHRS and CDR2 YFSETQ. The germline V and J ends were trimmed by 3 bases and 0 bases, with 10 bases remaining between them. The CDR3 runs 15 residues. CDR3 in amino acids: CASSSSSSSYNEQFF. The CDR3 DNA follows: TGCGCCAGCAGCTCTAGCAGCAGCTCCTACAATGAGCAGTTCTTC.

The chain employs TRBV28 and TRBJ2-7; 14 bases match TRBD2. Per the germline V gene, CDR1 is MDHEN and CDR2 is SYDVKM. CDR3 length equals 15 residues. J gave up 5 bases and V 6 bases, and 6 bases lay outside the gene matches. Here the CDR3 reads CASRPRGLAGDEQYF. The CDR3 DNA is TGTGCCAGCAGACCCCGGGGACTAGCGGGAGACGAGCAGTACTTC. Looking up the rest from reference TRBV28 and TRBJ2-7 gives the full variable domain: DVKVTQSSRYLVKRTGEKVFLECVQDMDHENMFWYRQDPGLGLRLIYFSYDVKMKEKGDIPEGYSVSREKKERFSLILESASTNQTSMYLCASRPRGLAGDEQYFGPGTRLTVT.

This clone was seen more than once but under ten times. The CDR3 DNA is TGTGCCAGCAGCCCCGGGGGTGAATACTCCTACGAGCAGTACTTC. Protein sequence: CASSPGGEYSYEQYF. The rearrangement joins TRBV11-2 to TRBJ2-7, with TRBD2 as a possible D gene (6 bases). Trimming pared 5 bases from V and 0 bases from J, leaving 14 bases between. Germline CDR1 and CDR2: SGHAT and FQNNGV. The CDR3 has 15 amino acids.

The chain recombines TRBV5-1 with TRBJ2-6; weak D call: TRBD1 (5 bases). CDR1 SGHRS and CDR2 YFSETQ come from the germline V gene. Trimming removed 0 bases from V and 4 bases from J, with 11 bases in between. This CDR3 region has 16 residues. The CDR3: CASSLAGLAGANVLTF. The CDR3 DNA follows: TGCGCCAGCAGCTTGGCAGGGCTTGCGGGGGCCAACGTCCTGACTTTC.

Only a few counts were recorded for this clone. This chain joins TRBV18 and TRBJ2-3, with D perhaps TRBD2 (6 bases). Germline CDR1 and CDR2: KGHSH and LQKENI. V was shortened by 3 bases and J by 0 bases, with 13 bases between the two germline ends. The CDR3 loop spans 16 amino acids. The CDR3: CASSPLRDPSTDTQYF. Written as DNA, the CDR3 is TGTGCCAGCTCACCGCTGCGGGACCCCAGCACAGATACGCAGTATTTT.

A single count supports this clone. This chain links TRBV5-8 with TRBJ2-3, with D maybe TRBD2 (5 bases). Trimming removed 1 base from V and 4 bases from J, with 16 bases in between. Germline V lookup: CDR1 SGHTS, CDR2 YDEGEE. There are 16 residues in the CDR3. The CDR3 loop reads CASSLMGSHGSDTQYF. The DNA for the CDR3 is TGTGCCAGCAGCTTGATGGGGAGCCACGGCTCAGATACGCAGTATTTT.

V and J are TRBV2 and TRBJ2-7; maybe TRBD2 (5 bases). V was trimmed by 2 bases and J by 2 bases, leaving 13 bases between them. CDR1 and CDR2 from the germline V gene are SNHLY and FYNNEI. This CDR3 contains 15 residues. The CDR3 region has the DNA TGTGCCAGCAGTGAAAGCGGAAAAAAAGCCTACGAGCAGTACTTC. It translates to CASSESGKKAYEQYF.

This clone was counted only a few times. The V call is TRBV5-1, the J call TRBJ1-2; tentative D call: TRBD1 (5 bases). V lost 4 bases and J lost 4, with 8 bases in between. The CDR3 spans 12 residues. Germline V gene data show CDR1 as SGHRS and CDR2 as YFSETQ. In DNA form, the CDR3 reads TGCGCCAGCAGCATAGACAGCTATGGCTACACCTTC. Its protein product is CASSIDSYGYTF.

As DNA, the CDR3 is TGTGCCAGCAGTACCTGGACTAGCGGATCCTACGAGCAGTACTTC. Translated: CASSTWTSGSYEQYF. The rearrangement uses TRBV27 and TRBJ2-7; 10 nucleotides match TRBD2. CDR1 is MNHEY and CDR2 is SMNVEV in the germline V gene (reference sequence). J gave up 1 base and V 5 bases, and 5 bases lay outside the gene matches. The CDR3 contains 15 residues.

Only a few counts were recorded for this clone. CDR3 sequence: CASSSSITGGVAAFF. CDR3 bases: TGTGCCAGCAGTTCCTCGATAACAGGGGGCGTTGCAGCTTTCTTT. The V call is TRBV6-5, the J call TRBJ1-1, with 9 bases lining up with TRBD1. Germline trimming cut 4 bases from V and 10 bases from J; bases unmatched to any gene: 13. This CDR3 has 15 residues. Germline V gene lookup returns CDR1 MNHEY and CDR2 SVGAGI.

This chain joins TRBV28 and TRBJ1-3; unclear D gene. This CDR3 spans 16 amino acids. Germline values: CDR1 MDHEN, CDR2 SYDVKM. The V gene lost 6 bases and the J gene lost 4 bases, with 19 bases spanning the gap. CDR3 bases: TGTGCCAGCAGCCCTCCGAGGGCCAGTTCCGGAAACACCATATATTTT. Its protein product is CASSPPRASSGNTIYF. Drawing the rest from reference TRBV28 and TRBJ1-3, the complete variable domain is DVKVTQSSRYLVKRTGEKVFLECVQDMDHENMFWYRQDPGLGLRLIYFSYDVKMKEKGDIPEGYSVSREKKERFSLILESASTNQTSMYLCASSPPRASSGNTIYFGEGSWLTVV.

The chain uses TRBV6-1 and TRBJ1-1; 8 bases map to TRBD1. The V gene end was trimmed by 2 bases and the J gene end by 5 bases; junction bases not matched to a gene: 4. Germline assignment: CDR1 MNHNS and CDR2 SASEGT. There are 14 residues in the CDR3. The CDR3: CASSERRGPTEAFF. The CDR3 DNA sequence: TGTGCCAGCAGTGAACGCAGGGGGCCTACTGAAGCTTTCTTT.

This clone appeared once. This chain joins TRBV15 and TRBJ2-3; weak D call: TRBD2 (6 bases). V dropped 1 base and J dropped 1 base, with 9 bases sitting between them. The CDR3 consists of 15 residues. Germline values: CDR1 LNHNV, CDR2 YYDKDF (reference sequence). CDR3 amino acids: CATSRAGEGTDTQYF. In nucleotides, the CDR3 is TGTGCCACCAGCAGAGCGGGAGAGGGCACAGATACGCAGTATTTT.

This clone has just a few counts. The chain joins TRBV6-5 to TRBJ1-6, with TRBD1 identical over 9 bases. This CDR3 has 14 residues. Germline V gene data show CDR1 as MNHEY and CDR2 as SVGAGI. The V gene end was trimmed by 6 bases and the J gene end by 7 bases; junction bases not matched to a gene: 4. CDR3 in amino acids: CASSYGQGNSPLHF. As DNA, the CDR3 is TGTGCCAGCAGCTATGGACAGGGGAATTCACCCCTCCACTTT.

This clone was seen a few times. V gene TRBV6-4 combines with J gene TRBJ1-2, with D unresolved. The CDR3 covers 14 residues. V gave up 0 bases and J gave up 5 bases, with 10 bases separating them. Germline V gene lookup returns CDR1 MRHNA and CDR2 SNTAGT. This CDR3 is CASSDSGSGYGYTF. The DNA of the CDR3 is TGTGCCAGCAGTGACTCCGGGTCGGGGTATGGCTACACCTTC.

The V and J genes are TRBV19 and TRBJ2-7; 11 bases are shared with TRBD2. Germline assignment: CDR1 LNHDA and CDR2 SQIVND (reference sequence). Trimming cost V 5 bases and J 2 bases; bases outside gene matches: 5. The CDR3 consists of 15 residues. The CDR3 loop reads CASSVGLAVPYEQYF. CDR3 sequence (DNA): TGTGCCAGTAGTGTGGGACTAGCGGTACCCTACGAGCAGTACTTC.